This TCR beta chain was recovered during a study of cytomegalovirus exposure and HLA in healthy donors. Germline assignment: CDR1 SNHLY and CDR2 FYNNEI. V lost 4 bases, J lost 1 base, and 1 base stayed unmatched. CDR3 length: 14 residues. The table came from immunoSEQ multiplex PCR; TCRdb's copy has only in-frame clones and leaves some out. This table has under 200,000 clones, 81% appearing once. The donors were members of the validation cohort, which comprised 90 to 150 subjects and was separate from the first cohort of 666 subjects. The V call is TRBV2, the J call TRBJ1-1; 9 nucleotides agree with TRBD1. The receptor was isolated from a woman aged 25 to 45 in good health and CMV-seronegative. Sequences were obtained from PBMCs. In DNA form, the CDR3 reads TGTGCCAGCAGTGTGGACAGGGGGAACACTGAAGCTTTCTTT. It encodes CASSVDRGNTEAFF.